This T cell receptor beta chain emerged from a study of metastatic and nonmetastatic thyroid tumors. CDR3 size: 13 residues. Germline V gene data show CDR1 as MNHNS and CDR2 as SASEGT. The junction had 8 bases not matched to a gene; V was cut back by 10 bases and J by 3 bases. All patients were treatment-naive before thyroid surgery. In the authors' workflow: CDR3 was compared across clinicopathological groups, and the resulting differences were used to build a distant-metastasis classifier for papillary thyroid cancer. TCRdb reanalyzed the PCR reads via MiXCR. The V and J calls were not made by the authors but by TCRdb's processing. Here the sample spans around 16,000 clones, approximately 13% being singletons. This clone appeared many times. A read error is possible here, since a much larger clone lies one base away. Other DNA variants within this sample encode the same CDR3.

The clonotype comes from a female donor with papillary thyroid cancer or a benign thyroid nodule (not recorded which). Some clones in this sample may be carry-over from other donors' samples. The specimen was tumor tissue. V gene TRBV6-1 combines with J gene TRBJ2-7; 8 bases fit TRBD1. CDR3 DNA sequence: TGTGCCACTTACGCAGGGGGCGGCTACGAGCAGTACTTC. This translates into CATYAGGGYEQYF.